The 16 T cell receptor beta chains reported below all come from one sample, sequenced in a study of regulatory T cells in long-lasting Graves disease. Time point given: persistent/refractory GD, antithyroid drugs over 5 years with positive TRAb. PBMC-derived RNA was used for the TCR library. Libraries of TCR beta came from iRepertoire HTBI primers plus Arm-PCR of CDR3 regions. TCRdb fed the multiplex PCR reads into MiXCR, producing one record per CDR3 protein. This sample carries 650,000 to 850,000 distinct CDR3 sequences, roughly 30% of them seen once, and the ten largest clones take roughly 46%. The material sequenced was peripheral blood mononuclear cells (PBMCs), taken when the disease was refractory, from a patient treated with antithyroid drugs. The receptors shown here come from a female donor with Graves disease.

The chain combines TRBV5-1 with TRBJ2-7, with D possibly being TRBD2 (5 bases). Germline values: CDR1 SGHRS, CDR2 YFSETQ. This CDR3 has 15 amino acids. Trimming cost V 1 base and J 3 bases, with 14 bases left between them. CDR3 protein: CASSLFRRLDYEQYF. The CDR3, as DNA: TGCGCCAGCAGCTTGTTCAGGAGGTTGGACTACGAGCAGTACTTC.

The V call is TRBV11-2, the J call TRBJ2-3, with a weak D call TRBD2 (5 bases). This CDR3 region has 12 residues. Between the trimmed V and J ends, which lost 5 bases and 3 bases, there was a span of 6 bases. Germline loops: CDR1 SGHAT, CDR2 FQNNGV. In DNA form, the CDR3 reads TGTGCCAGCAGCGGACTGACAGATACGCAGTATTTT. This gives the protein CASSGLTDTQYF.

In its sample, this clonotype was seen a few times. This rearrangement joins TRBV9 to TRBJ1-3; D is ambiguous. This CDR3 is 15 amino acids long. V lost 0 bases to trimming and J lost 3 bases, with 10 bases between them. In germline, CDR1 is SGDLS, CDR2 YYNGEE. CDR3 region: CASSVAGMGGNTIYF. In nucleotides, the CDR3 is TGTGCCAGCAGCGTAGCGGGGATGGGTGGAAACACCATATATTTT. Variable domain in full (rest from reference TRBV9 and TRBJ1-3): DSGVTQTPKHLITATGQRVTLRCSPRSGDLSVYWYQQSLDQGLQFLIQYYNGEERAKGNILERFSAQQFPDLHSELNLSSLELGDSALYFCASSVAGMGGNTIYFGEGSWLTVV.

V usage is TRBV20-1 and J usage is TRBJ1-5; D remains unclear. V shed 6 bases and J shed 0 bases, with 12 bases lying between them. The CDR3 has 14 amino acids. Per the germline V gene, CDR1 is DFQATT and CDR2 is SNEGSKA (reference sequence). The DNA for the CDR3 is TGCAGTGCAAAGGCCTGGGATAGCAATCAGCCCCAGCATTTT. It is translated as CSAKAWDSNQPQHF.

The table lists this clonotype with a few counts. The chain employs TRBV15 and TRBJ2-2; D unclear. The V end lost 1 base, the J end lost 4 bases, and 10 bases lay between the germline ends. The CDR3 covers 15 residues. Germline V lookup: CDR1 LNHNV, CDR2 YYDKDF (reference sequence). CDR3 sequence (DNA): TGTGCCACCAGCAGAGTAGACCCCAGCACCGGGGAGCTGTTTTTT. This gives the protein CATSRVDPSTGELFF.

The chain has TRBV12-3 or TRBV12-4 and TRBJ2-7; tentative D call: TRBD1 (5 bases). The CDR3 extends over 11 amino acids. V was trimmed by 2 bases and J by 8 bases, leaving 7 bases between them. The CDR3 sequence is CASSLKGQQYF. CDR3 coding DNA: TGTGCCAGCAGTTTAAAGGGGCAGCAGTACTTC.

This clonotype showed up many times. The chain recombines TRBV28 with TRBJ1-1, with a weak D call TRBD1 (5 bases). The CDR3 is 13 amino acids. Per germline, CDR1 MDHEN and CDR2 SYDVKM. Trimming shortened V by 5 bases and J by 6 bases, and 13 bases separated the two germline ends. CDR3: CASSQVGDAEAFF. CDR3 bases: TGTGCCAGCAGTCAGGTCGGGGACGCTGAAGCTTTCTTT.

This clonotype was counted ten times or more. The chain joins TRBV6-1 to TRBJ1-2, with 7 bases that match TRBD1. The CDR3 is 12 residues long. The V gene's germline CDR1 is MNHNS and CDR2 SASEGT. The J segment lost 3 bases and the V segment lost 6 bases, leaving 1 base of the junction unmatched. The CDR3 protein is CASSGTDYGYTF. The CDR3 nucleotides read TGTGCCAGCAGCGGGACAGACTATGGCTACACCTTC.

This rearrangement joins TRBV19 to TRBJ1-2; 7 bases map to TRBD1. Germline lookup yields CDR1 LNHDA and CDR2 SQIVND (reference sequence). Losses at the gene ends were 7 bases for V and 0 bases for J; bases not matched to a gene: 20. The CDR3 runs to 19 residues. CDR3 loop: CASTRLPRIGTVTNYGYTF. CDR3 in DNA: TGTGCCAGTACCCGCCTGCCCCGAATCGGGACAGTCACTAACTATGGCTACACCTTC.

This clonotype showed up just a few times. This chain uses TRBV3-1 with TRBJ2-5; perhaps TRBD2 as D (5 bases). The CDR3 covers 13 residues. The V and J ends lost 4 bases and 2 bases respectively, with 8 bases between them. The V gene's germline CDR1 is LGHDT and CDR2 YNNKEL (reference sequence). As DNA, the CDR3 is TGTGCCAGCAGCCGAGGGATGCAAGAGACCCAGTACTTC. It yields the protein CASSRGMQETQYF.

The chain is built from TRBV10-3 and TRBJ2-2, with TRBD1 matching 9 bases. J gave up 4 bases and V 10 bases, and 7 bases lay outside the gene matches. CDR1 is ENHRY and CDR2 is SYGVKD in the germline V gene. The CDR3 extends over 14 amino acids. The CDR3 DNA reads TGTGCCACGTACAGGGGGCTCGGCACCGGGGAGCTGTTTTTT. Its protein is CATYRGLGTGELFF.

There are a few counts of this clonotype. The chain joins TRBV30 to TRBJ2-7; D possibly corresponds to TRBD2 (7 bases). Trimming left V 3 bases short and J 4 bases short, with 19 bases between. CDR1 is GTSNPN, CDR2 SVGIG, per germline (reference sequence). The CDR3 has 15 residues. CDR3 sequence (DNA): TGTGCCTGGAGCGGAGGGGGGACTAAAGGGTACGAGCAGTACTTC. It encodes CAWSGGGTKGYEQYF. Supplemented by reference TRBV30 and TRBJ2-7, the full variable domain reads SQTIHQWPATLVQPVGSPLSLECTVEGTSNPNLYWYRQAAGRGLQLLFYSVGIGQISSEVPQNLSASRPQDRQFILSSKKLLLSDSGFYLCAWSGGGTKGYEQYFGPGTRLTVT.

V is TRBV3-1 and J is TRBJ1-4, with D uncertain. This CDR3 is 12 amino acids long. CDR1 and CDR2 (germline): LGHDT, YNNKEL (reference sequence). The ends were cut back, 1 base at V and 8 bases at J, with 5 bases in the middle. The CDR3 is CASSQVIEKLFF. For the CDR3, the DNA is TGTGCCAGCAGCCAAGTAATCGAAAAACTGTTTTTT.

The chain joins TRBV5-1 to TRBJ2-1; 9 bases agree with TRBD2. The J segment lost 6 bases and the V segment lost 1 base, leaving 11 bases of the junction unmatched. CDR1 and CDR2 from the germline V gene are SGHRS and YFSETQ. The CDR3 spans 17 residues. CDR3 nucleotide sequence: TGCGCCAGCAGCTTGTTTATAGCGGGAGAAGTTGGCAATGAGCAGTTCTTC. This sequence encodes CASSLFIAGEVGNEQFF.

V is TRBV19 and J is TRBJ1-2, with unresolved D. The CDR3 length is 15 residues. V was shortened by 4 bases and J by 2 bases, with 14 bases between the two germline ends. Germline loops: CDR1 LNHDA, CDR2 SQIVND (reference sequence). CDR3 DNA sequence: TGTGCCAGTAGTACCCAACTGACGGGAAACTATGGCTACACCTTC. It encodes CASSTQLTGNYGYTF.

The genes are TRBV6-9 and TRBJ1-4; D call uncertain. V lost 3 bases and J lost 2, with 7 bases in between. In germline, CDR1 is MNHGY, CDR2 SVAAGI. The length of the CDR3 is 14 residues. In DNA, the CDR3 is TGTGCCAGCAGTTACGCCATTACTAATGAAAAACTGTTTTTT. Translation gives CASSYAITNEKLFF.